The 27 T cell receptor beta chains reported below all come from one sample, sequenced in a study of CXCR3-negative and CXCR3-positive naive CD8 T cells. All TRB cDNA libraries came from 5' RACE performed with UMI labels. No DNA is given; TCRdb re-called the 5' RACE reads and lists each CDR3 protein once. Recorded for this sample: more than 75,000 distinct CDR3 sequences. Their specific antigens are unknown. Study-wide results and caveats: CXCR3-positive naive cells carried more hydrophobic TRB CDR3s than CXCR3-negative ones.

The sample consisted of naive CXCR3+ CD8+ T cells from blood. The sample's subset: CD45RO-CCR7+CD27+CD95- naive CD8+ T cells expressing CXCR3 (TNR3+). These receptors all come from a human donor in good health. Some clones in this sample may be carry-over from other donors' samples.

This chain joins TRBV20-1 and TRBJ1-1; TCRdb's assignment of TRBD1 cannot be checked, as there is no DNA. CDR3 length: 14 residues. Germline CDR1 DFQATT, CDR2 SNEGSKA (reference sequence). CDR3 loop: CSGRTLEVNTEAFF.

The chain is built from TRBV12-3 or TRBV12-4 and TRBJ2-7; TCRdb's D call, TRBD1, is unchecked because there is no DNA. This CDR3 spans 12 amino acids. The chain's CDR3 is CASRGQAYEQYF.

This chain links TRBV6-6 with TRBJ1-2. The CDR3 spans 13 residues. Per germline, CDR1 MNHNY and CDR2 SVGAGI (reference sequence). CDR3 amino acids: CASSYPGGAGYTF.

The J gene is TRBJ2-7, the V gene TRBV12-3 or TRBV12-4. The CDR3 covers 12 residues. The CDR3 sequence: CASSLIKYEQYF.

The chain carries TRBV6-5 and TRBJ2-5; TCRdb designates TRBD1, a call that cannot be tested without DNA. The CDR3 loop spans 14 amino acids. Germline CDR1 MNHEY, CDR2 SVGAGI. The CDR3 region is CASRLKGTGTVQYF.

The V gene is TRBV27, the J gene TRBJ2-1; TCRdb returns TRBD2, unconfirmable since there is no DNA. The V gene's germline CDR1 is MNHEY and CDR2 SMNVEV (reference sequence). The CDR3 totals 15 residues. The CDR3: CASRTGTGAYNEQFF.

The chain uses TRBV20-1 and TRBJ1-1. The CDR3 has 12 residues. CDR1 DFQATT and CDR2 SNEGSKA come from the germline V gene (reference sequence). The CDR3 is CSAYLQNTEAFF.

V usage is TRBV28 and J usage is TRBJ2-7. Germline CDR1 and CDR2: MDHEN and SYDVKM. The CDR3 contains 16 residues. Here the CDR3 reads CASSLFGVSVRYEQYF.

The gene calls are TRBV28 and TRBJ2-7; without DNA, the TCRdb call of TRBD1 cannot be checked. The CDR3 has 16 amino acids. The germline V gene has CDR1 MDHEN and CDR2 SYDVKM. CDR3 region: CASSFRDRGRSYEQYF.

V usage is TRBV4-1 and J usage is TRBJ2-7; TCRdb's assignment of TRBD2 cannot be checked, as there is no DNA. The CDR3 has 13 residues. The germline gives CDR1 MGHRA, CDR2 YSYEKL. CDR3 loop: CASSPGATYEQYF.

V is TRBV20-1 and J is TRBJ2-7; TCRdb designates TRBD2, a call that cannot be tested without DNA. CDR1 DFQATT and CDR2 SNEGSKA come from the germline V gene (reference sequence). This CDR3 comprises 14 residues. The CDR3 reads CSARDVERGFEQYF.

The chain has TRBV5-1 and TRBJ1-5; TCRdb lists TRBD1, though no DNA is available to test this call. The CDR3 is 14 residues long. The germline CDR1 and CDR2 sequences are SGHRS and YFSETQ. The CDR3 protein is CASSLGTGLQPQHF. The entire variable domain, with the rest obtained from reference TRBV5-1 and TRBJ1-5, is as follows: KAGVTQTPRYLIKTRGQQVTLSCSPISGHRSVSWYQQTPGQGLQFLFEYFSETQRNKGNFPGRFSGRQFSNSRSEMNVSTLELGDSALYLCASSLGTGLQPQHFGDGTRLSIL.

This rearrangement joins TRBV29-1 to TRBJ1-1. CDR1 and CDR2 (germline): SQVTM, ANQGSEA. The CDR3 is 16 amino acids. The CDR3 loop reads CSVEDGWNLRNTEAFF.

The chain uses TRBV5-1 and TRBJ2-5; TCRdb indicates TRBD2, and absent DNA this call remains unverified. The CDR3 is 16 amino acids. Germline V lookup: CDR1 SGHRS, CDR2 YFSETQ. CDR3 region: CASLDGTKGRQETHYF.

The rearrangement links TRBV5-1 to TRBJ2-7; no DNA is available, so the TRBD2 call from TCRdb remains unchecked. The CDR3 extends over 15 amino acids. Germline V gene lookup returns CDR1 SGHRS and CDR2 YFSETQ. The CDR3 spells CASGRLAGDEYEQYF.

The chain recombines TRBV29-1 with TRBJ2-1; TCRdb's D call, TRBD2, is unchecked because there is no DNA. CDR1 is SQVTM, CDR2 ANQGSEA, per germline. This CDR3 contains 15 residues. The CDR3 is CSGAPGLVSWNEQFF.

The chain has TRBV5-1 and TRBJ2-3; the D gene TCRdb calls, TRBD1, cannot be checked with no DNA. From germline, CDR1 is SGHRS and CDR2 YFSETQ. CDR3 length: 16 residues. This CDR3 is CASSAAQAGPTDTQYF.

The CDR3 sequence is CASSNGRGPLDTQYF. This sequence joins TRBV6-2 or TRBV6-3 and TRBJ2-3; TCRdb proposes TRBD2, but this gene call is untestable without DNA. There are 15 residues in the CDR3. CDR1 is MNHEY, CDR2 SVGEGT, per germline.

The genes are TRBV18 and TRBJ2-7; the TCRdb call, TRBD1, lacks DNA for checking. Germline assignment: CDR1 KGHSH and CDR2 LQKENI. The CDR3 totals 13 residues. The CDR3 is CASSGPGPYEQYF. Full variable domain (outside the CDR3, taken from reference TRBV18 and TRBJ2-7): NAGVMQNPRHLVRRRGQEARLRCSPMKGHSHVYWYRQLPEEGLKFMVYLQKENIIDESGMPKERFSAEFPKEGPSILRIQQVVRGDSAAYFCASSGPGPYEQYFGPGTRLTVT.

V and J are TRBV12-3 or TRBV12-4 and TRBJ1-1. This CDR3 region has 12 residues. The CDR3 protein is CASTLATVEAFF.

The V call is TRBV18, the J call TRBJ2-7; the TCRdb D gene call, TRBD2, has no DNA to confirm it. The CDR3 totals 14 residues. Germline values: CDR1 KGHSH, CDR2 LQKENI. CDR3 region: CASSQAGGSDEQYF.

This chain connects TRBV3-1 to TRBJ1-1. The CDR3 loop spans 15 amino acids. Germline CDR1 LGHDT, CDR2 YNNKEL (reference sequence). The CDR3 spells CASSPKKIGYTEAFF. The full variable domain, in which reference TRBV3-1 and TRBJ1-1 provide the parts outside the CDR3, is DTAVSQTPKYLVTQMGNDKSIKCEQNLGHDTMYWYKQDSKKFLKIMFSYNNKELIINETVPNRFSPKSPDKAHLNLHINSLELGDSAVYFCASSPKKIGYTEAFFGQGTRLTVV.

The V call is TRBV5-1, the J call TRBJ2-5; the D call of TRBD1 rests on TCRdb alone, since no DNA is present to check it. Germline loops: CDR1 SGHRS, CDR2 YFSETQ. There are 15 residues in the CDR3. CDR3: CASSFAGGASETQYF.

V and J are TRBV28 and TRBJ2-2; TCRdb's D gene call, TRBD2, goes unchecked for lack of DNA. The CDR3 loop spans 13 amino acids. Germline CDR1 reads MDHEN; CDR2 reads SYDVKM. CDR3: CASSAGGSGELFF.

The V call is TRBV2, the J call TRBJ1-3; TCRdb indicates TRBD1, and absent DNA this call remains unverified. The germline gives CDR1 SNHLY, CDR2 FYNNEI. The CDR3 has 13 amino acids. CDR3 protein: CASAGGTGNTIYF.

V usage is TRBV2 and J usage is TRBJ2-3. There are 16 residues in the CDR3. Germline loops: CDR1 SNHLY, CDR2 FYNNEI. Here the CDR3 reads CASTLPADGSTDTQYF.

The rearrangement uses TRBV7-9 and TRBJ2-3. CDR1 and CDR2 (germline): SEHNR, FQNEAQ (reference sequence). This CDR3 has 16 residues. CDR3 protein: CASSLDTSPDTDTQYF.